This TCR beta chain was identified in a study of T cell responses to AZD1222 COVID-19 vaccine. This clone was recorded only once. V was clipped by 3 bases and J by 5 bases; unmatched bases: 12. The CDR3 is 17 amino acids. Germline V gives CDR1 LNHNV, CDR2 YYDKDF (reference sequence). The table came from immunoSEQ multiplex PCR; TCRdb's copy has only in-frame clones and leaves some out. The profile shows fewer than 150,000 clones, 90% of them singletons. The V gene is TRBV15, the J gene TRBJ1-4, with TRBD1 matching over 7 bases. Source: peripheral blood, taken on day 0 of AZD1222 vaccination. The sequence derives from an adult in good health. CDR3 region: CATSSGQAPRGNEKLFF. The DNA for the CDR3 is TGTGCCACCAGCAGCGGACAGGCGCCGCGAGGGAATGAAAAACTGTTTTTT.